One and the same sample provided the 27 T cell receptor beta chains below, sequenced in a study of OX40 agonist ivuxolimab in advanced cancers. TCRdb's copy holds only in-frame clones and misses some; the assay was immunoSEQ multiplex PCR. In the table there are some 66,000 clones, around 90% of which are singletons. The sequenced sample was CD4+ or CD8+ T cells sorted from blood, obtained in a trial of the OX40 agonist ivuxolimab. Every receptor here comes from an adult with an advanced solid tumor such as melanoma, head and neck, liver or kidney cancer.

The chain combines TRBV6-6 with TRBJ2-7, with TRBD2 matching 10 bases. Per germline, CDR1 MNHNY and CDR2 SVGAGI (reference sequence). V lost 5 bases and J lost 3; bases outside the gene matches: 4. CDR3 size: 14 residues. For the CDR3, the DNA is TGTGCCAGCAGTCTCTCTAGCGGGGGCTACGAGCAGTACTTC. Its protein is CASSLSSGGYEQYF.

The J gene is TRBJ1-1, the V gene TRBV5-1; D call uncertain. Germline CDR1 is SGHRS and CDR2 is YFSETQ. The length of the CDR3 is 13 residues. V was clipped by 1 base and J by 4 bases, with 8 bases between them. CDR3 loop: CASSLREGTEAFF. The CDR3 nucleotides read TGCGCCAGCAGCTTGAGAGAGGGCACTGAAGCTTTCTTT.

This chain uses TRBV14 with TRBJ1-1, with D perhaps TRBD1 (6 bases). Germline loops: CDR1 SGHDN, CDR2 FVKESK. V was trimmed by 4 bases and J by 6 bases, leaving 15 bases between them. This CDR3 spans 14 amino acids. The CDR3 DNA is TGTGCCAGCAGCCCCGAAACAGGGATCGCTGAAGCTTTCTTT. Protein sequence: CASSPETGIAEAFF.

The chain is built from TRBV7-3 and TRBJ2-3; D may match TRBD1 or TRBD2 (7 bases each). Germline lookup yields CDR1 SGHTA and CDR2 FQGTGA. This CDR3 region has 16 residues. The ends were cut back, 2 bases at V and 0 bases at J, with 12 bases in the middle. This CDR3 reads CASSLVQGGSTDTQYF. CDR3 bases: TGTGCCAGCAGCTTAGTCCAGGGGGGGAGCACAGATACGCAGTATTTT.

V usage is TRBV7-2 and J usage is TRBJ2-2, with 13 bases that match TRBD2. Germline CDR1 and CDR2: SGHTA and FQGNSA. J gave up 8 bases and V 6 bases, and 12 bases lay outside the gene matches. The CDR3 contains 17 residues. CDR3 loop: CASSRTSGGAAGGELFF. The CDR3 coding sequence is TGTGCCAGCAGTCGAACTAGCGGGGGGGCCGCAGGAGGGGAGCTGTTTTTT.

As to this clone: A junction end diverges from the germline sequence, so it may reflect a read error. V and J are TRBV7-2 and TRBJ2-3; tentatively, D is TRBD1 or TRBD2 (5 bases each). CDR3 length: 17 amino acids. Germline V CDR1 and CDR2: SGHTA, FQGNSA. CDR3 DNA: TGTGCCAGCAGGGATCTTATCGGGACCGCCCTCACAGATACGCAGTGTTTT. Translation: CASRDLIGTALTDTQCF.

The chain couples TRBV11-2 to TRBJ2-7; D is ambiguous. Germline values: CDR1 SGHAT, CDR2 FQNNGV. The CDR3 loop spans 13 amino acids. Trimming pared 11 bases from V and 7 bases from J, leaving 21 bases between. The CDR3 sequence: CAGSPAGPLEQYF. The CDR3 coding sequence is TGTGCCGGTTCCCCAGCCGGGCCCTTGGAGCAGTACTTC.

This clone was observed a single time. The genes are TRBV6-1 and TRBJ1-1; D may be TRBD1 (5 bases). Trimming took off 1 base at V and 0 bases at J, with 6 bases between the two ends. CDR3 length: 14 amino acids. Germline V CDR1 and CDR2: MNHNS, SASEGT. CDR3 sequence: CASSEGGVNTEAFF. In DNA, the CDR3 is TGTGCCAGCAGTGAAGGAGGGGTGAACACTGAAGCTTTCTTT.

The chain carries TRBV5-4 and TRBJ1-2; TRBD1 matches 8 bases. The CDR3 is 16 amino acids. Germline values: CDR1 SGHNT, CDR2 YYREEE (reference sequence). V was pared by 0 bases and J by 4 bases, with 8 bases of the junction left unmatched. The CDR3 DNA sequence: TGTGCCAGCAGCTTGGATCCGGCCAGGGGGCCCTATGGCTACACCTTC. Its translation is CASSLDPARGPYGYTF.

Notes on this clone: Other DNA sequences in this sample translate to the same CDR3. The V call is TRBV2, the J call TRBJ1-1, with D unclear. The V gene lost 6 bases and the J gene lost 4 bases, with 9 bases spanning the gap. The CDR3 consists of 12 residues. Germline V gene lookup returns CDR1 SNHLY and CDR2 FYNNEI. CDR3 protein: CASSRRSTEAFF. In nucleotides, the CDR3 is TGTGCCAGCAGCAGAAGGAGCACTGAAGCTTTCTTT. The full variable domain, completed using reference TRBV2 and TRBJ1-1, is EPEVTQTPSHQVTQMGQEVILRCVPISNHLYFYWYRQILGQKVEFLVSFYNNEISEKSEIFDDQFSVERPDGSNFTLKIRSTKLEDSAMYFCASSRRSTEAFFGQGTRLTVV.

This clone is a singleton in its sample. CDR3 in amino acids: CASSLANRQNTEAFF. The CDR3 nucleotides read TGCGCCAGCAGCTTGGCAAACCGGCAGAACACTGAAGCTTTCTTT. The genes are TRBV5-1 and TRBJ1-1, with D uncertain. V was shortened by 0 bases and J by 1 base, with 10 bases between the two germline ends. This CDR3 has 15 amino acids. Germline lookup yields CDR1 SGHRS and CDR2 YFSETQ.

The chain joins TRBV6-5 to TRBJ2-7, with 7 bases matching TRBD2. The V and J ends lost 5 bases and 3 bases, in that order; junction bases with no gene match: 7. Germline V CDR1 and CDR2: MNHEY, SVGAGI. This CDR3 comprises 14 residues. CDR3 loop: CASSPVGGGYEQYF. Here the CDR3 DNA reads TGTGCCAGCAGTCCCGTGGGCGGGGGCTACGAGCAGTACTTC.

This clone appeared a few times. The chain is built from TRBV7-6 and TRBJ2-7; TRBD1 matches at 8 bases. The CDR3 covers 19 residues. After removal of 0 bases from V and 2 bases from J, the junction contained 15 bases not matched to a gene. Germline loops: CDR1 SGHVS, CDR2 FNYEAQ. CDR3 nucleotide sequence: TGTGCCAGCAGCTTAGCGAGCTATCATCTACAGGGGGGCACCTACGAGCAGTACTTC. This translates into CASSLASYHLQGGTYEQYF.

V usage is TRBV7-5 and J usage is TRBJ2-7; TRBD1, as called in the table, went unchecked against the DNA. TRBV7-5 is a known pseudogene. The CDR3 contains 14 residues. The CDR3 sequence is CVRSLGAPSYEQYF. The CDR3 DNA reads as TGTGTCAGAAGCTTGGGGGCACCTTCCTACGAGCAGTACTTC.

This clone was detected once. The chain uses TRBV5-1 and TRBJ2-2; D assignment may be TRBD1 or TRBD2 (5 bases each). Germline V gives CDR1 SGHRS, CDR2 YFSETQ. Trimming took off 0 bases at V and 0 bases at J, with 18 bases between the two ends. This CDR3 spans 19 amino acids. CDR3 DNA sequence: TGCGCCAGCAGCTTGGTATTCCGGGGCCGGCTTTCGAACACCGGGGAGCTGTTTTTT. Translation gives CASSLVFRGRLSNTGELFF. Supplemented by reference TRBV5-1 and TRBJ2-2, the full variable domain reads KAGVTQTPRYLIKTRGQQVTLSCSPISGHRSVSWYQQTPGQGLQFLFEYFSETQRNKGNFPGRFSGRQFSNSRSEMNVSTLELGDSALYLCASSLVFRGRLSNTGELFFGEGSRLTVL.

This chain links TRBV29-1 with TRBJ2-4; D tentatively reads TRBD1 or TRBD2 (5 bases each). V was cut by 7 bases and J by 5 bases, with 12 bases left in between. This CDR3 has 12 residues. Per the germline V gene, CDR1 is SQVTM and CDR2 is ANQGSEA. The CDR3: CSARDGQNIQYF. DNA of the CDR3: TGCAGCGCTCGGGACGGTCAAAACATTCAGTACTTC. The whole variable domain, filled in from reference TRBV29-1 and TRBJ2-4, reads SAVISQKPSRDICQRGTSLTIQCQVDSQVTMMFWYRQQPGQSLTLIATANQGSEATYESGFVIDKFPISRPNLTFSTLTVSNMSPEDSSIYLCSARDGQNIQYFGAGTRLSVL.

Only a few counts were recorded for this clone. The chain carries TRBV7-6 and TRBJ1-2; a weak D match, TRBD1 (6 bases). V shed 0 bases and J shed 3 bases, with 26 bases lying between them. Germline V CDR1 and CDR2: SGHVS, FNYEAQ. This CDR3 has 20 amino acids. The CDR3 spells CASSLAAGGGQGNRYYGYTF. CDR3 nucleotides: TGTGCCAGCAGCTTAGCGGCGGGGGGCGGGCAGGGGAACCGCTACTATGGCTACACCTTC.

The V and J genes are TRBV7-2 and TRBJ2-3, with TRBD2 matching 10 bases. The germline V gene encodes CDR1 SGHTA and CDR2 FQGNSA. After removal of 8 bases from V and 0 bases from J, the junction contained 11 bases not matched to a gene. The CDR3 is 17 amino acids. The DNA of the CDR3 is TGTGCCAGCGGTGTTAAGCGGGGGGGCCTCAGCACAGATACGCAGTATTTT. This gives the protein CASGVKRGGLSTDTQYF.

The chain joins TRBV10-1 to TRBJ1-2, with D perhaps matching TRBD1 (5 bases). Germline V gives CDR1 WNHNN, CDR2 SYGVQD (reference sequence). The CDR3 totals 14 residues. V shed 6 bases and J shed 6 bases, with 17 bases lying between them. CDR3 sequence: CASSREGQWDGYTF. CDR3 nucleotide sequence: TGCGCCAGCAGCAGGGAGGGGCAGTGGGATGGCTACACCTTC.

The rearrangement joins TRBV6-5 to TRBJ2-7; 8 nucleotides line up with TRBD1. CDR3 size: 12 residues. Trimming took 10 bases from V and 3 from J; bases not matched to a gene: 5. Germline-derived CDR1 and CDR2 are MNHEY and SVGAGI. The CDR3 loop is CATSGTGYEQYF. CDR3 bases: TGTGCCACCTCCGGGACAGGCTACGAGCAGTACTTC.

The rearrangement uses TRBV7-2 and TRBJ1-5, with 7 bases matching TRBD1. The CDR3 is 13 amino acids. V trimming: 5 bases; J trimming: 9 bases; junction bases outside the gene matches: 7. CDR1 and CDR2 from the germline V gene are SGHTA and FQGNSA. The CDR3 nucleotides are TGTGCCAGCAGCGAAGACAGGGTAGGGCCCCAGCATTTT. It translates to CASSEDRVGPQHF. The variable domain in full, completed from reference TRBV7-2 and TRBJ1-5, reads GAGVSQSPSNKVTEKGKDVELRCDPISGHTALYWYRQSLGQGLEFLIYFQGNSAPDKSGLPSDRFSAERTGGSVSTLTIQRTQQEDSAVYLCASSEDRVGPQHFGDGTRLSIL.

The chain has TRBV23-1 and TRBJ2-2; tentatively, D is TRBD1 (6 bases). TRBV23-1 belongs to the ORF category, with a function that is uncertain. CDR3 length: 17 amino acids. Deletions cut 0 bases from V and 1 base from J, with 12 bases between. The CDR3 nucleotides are TGCGCCAGCAGTCAATCGGGCAGGGGTGAGAACACCGGGGAGCTGTTTTTT. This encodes CASSQSGRGENTGELFF.

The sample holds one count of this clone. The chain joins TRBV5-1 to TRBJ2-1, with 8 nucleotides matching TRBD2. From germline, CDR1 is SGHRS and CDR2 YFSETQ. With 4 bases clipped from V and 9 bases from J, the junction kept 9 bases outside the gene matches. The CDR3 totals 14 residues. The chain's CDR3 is CASSQRAGASEQFF. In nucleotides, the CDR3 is TGCGCCAGCAGCCAAAGAGCGGGGGCAAGTGAGCAGTTCTTC.

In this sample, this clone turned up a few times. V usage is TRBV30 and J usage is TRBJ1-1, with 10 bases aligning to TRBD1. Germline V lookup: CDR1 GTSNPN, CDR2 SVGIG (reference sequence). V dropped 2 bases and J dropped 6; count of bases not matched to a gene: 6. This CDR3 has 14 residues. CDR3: CAWSPTGGIAEAFF. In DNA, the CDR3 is TGTGCCTGGAGTCCGACAGGGGGCATCGCTGAAGCTTTCTTT.

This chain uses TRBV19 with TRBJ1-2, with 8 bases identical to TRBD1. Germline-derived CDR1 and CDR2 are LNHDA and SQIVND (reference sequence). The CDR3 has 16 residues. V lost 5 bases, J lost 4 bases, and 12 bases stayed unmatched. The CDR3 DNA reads TGTGCCAGTAGTGACAGGGGTGCGCAGCATGGCTATGGCTACACCTTC. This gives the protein CASSDRGAQHGYGYTF.

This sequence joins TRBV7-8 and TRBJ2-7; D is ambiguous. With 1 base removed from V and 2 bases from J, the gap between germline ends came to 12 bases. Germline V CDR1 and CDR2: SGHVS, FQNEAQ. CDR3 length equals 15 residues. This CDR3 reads CASSLDGRGPYEQYF. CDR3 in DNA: TGTGCCAGCAGCTTAGATGGTAGAGGCCCCTACGAGCAGTACTTC.

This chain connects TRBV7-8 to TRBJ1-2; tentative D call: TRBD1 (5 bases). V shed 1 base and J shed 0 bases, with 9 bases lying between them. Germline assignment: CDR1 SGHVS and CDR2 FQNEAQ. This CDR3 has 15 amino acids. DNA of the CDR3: TGTGCCAGCAGCTTAGTAAGGGACCCTAACTATGGCTACACCTTC. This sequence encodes CASSLVRDPNYGYTF. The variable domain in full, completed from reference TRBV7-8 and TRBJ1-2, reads GAGVSQSPRYKVAKRGQDVALRCDPISGHVSLFWYQQALGQGPEFLTYFQNEAQLDKSGLPSDRFFAERPEGSVSTLKIQRTQQEDSAVYLCASSLVRDPNYGYTFGSGTRLTVV.